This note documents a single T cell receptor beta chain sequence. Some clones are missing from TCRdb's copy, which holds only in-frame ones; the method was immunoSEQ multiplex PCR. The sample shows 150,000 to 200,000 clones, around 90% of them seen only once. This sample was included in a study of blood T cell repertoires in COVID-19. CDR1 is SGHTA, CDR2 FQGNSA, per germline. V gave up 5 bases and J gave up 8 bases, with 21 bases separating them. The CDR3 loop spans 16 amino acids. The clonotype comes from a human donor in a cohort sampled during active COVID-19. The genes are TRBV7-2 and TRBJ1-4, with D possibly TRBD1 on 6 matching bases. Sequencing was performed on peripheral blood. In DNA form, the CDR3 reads TGTGCCAGCAGCCGCGGGTCCGGGACATTCGGGGAAAAACTGTTTTTT. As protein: CASSRGSGTFGEKLFF.